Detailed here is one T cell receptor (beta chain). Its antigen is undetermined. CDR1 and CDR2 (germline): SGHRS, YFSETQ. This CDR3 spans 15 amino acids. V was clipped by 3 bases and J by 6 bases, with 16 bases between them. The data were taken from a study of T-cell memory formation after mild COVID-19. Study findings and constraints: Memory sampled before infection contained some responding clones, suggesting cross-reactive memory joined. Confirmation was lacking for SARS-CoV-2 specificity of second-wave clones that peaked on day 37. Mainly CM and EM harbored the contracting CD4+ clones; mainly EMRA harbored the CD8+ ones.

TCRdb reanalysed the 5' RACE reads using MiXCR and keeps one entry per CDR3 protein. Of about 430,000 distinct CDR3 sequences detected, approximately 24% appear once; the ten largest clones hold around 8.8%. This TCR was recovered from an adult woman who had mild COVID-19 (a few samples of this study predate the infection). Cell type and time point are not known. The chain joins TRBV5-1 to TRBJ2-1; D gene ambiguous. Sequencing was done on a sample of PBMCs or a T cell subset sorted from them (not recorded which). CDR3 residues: CASSSHSWGINEQFF. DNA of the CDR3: TGCGCCAGCAGCTCCCACTCCTGGGGAATCAATGAGCAGTTCTTC.